This paragraph reports one T cell receptor beta chain. This clone's antigen is unknown. One base away there is no much larger clone; base qualities are not given. The library was prepared using the immunoSEQ multiplex PCR assay. The table comes from immuneACCESS by way of TCRdb, which keeps in-frame sequences with V and J called. Part of the clones is missing from these tables; in studies checked, under half for an unresolved V gene and the rest for unknown reasons. The sample table records 60,000 to 75,000 clones; about 90% of these occur just once. The ten biggest clones cover more than 1.1% of the sample. This entry is derived from a study of T cell changes during pregnancy in multiple sclerosis (dated by TCRdb to between 2018 and 2020). Turning to the overall study: The study examined how the T cell repertoire changed over the course of pregnancy in women with multiple sclerosis.

V is trimmed back by 4 bases and J by 3 bases, and the junction contains 2 bases that no gene match accounts for. The CDR3 numbers 13 residues from cysteine through phenylalanine. Of the read, only the CDR3 DNA is kept; its 39 bases are in frame from base 1. The germline V gene encodes CDR1 SGHTA and CDR2 FQGNSA. The source of this sequence is a female donor with multiple sclerosis, enrolled in a pregnancy study. This sequence uses TRBV7-2 and TRBJ1-1, with 7 bases aligning to TRBD1. This sample comprised peripheral blood, obtained after pregnancy. The CDR3 in this case is CASSSQGDTEAFF. The bases are TGTGCCAGCAGCTCCCAGGGGGACACTGAAGCTTTCTTT.